This T cell receptor (beta chain) originates from a study of control samples from healthy donors and cancer patients. Using immunoSEQ multiplex PCR, the repertoire was profiled, and TCRdb retains in-frame clones only, with some absent. Of fewer than 70,000 clones in the sample, 85% to 95% were seen once. The CDR3 is made up of 15 amino acids. Trimming pared 2 bases from V and 1 base from J, leaving 11 bases between. Germline V gene data show CDR1 as MDHEN and CDR2 as SYDVKM. What was sequenced was blood. The TCR originated in a man in his thirties or forties in good health. This chain links TRBV28 with TRBJ1-1; D is undetermined. The CDR3 here is CASSLGGLENTEAFF. CDR3 bases: TGTGCCAGCAGTTTAGGAGGGTTGGAGAACACTGAAGCTTTCTTT.